Listed below are T cell receptor beta chains from one sample, sequenced in a study of identical twins. From the 5' RACE reads, TCRdb called clonotypes with MiXCR, one entry per CDR3 protein. Here the sample spans 1.5 million or so distinct CDR3 sequences, around 33% being singletons. Sequenced material: cord blood. These receptor sequences come from a newborn girl in good health. CDR3s leave out the opening cysteine and the closing phenylalanine or tryptophan. Size values are once, few and many counts, or a class for expanded clones, and some rows have none.

few	TRBV7-9	TRBJ2-7	ASSLKGGSGEQY
few	TRBV7-9	TRBJ2-5	ASSLLQGAETQY
many	TRBV3-1	TRBJ2-5	ASSQDTTSGAQY
few	TRBV4-2	TRBJ2-4	ASSRDVGLRLDLAKNIQY
few	TRBV24-1	TRBJ2-3	ATSDFTDNTDTQY
NA	TRBV9	TRBJ2-7	ASTGTSGNNEQY
NA	TRBV6-6	TRBJ2-5	ASRPSGGGVRY
NA	TRBV18	TRBJ2-1	ASSQKDGNEQF
few	TRBV2	TRBJ2-1	ASLTSAEQF
NA	TRBV15	TRBJ1-5	ATSRESLFGGARNQPQH
NA	TRBV28	TRBJ2-7	VSSLAGQGAYEQY
NA	TRBV5-1	TRBJ2-7	ASTRLAGAYEQY
NA	TRBV20-1	TRBJ1-2	SAPMGVNYGYT
NA	TRBV20-1	TRBJ1-5	SASLDSLNQPQH
NA	TRBV20-1	TRBJ1-1	SARDRVWAVEAF
NA	TRBV20-1	TRBJ2-5	SARGQNQETQY
NA	TRBV6-6	TRBJ2-5	ASSYRAGGDNEQY
NA	TRBV2	TRBJ2-5	ASSERASGQETQY
NA	TRBV19	TRBJ1-1	ASSIQGQSNTEAF
NA	TRBV4-1	TRBJ2-3	ASTFTSGVADTQY
few	TRBV5-6	TRBJ1-4	ASSLAWTTNEKLF
NA	TRBV20-1	TRBJ2-3	SARASGRALKTDTQY
few	TRBV20-1	TRBJ2-1	SARDSAGEGYNEQF
few	TRBV6-5	TRBJ1-1	ASSYDRARNTEAF
NA	TRBV19	TRBJ1-4	ASNGPRSEKLF
NA	TRBV27	TRBJ2-3	ASSTPGTGPTDTQY
NA	TRBV7-2	TRBJ2-6	ASSKKTGSGANVLT
many	TRBV20-1	TRBJ1-5	SAGRQGNQPQH
NA	TRBV6-1	TRBJ2-7	ASTPTPSYEQY
NA	TRBV2	TRBJ2-3	ASSENSLPTDTQY
NA	TRBV20-1	NA	SARVRTRGYQTYEQY
NA	TRBV20-1	TRBJ1-2	SASPTTGTDGYT